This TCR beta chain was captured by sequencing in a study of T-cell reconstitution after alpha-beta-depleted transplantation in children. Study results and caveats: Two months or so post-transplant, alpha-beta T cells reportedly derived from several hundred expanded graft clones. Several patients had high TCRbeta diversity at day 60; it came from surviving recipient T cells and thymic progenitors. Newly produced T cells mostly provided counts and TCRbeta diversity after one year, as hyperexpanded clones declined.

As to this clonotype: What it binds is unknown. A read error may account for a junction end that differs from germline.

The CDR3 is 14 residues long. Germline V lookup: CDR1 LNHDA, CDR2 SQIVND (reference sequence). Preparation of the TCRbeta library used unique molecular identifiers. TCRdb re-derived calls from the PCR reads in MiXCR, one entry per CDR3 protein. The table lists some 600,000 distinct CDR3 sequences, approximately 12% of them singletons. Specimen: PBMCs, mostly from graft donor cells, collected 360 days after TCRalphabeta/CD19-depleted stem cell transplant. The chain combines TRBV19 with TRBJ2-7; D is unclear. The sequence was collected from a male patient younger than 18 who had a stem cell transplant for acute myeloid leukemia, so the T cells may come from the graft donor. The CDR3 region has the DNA TGTGCCAGTAGTACCCTCTGGACCTCCTGCGAGCAGTACTTC. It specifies CASSTLWTSCEQYF. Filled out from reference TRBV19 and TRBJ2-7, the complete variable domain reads DGGITQSPKYLFRKEGQNVTLSCEQNLNHDAMYWYRQDPGQGLRLIYYSQIVNDFQKGDIAEGYSVSREKKESFPLTVTSAQKNPTAFYLCASSTLWTSCEQYFGPGTRLTVT.